The clone carrying this T cell receptor (beta chain) was recorded once. Its antigen is undetermined. The data are from a study of siplizumab effects on memory and regulatory T cells. Here immunoSEQ multiplex PCR was the method, and the copy in TCRdb shows in-frame clones only, minus some. Seen here are tens of thousands of clones, less than 95% observed once, and the top ten hold more than 25%. The CDR3 has 16 residues. J lost 1 base, V lost 5 bases, and 5 bases had no gene match. Germline V CDR1 and CDR2: SGHTA, FQGNSA. Findings and caveats of the study: In unstimulated cells, naive T cells appeared more diverse than memory T cells and seemed major alloresponse contributors.

The clonotype originates from a human donor in good health. This chain connects TRBV7-2 to TRBJ2-7; 13 bases match TRBD2. The sequenced sample was CD8+ T cells sorted from blood. The CDR3: CASSAGTSGTSYEQYF. For the CDR3, the DNA is TGTGCCAGCAGCGCCGGGACTAGCGGGACTTCCTACGAGCAGTACTTC. Full variable domain (remainder filled in from reference TRBV7-2 and TRBJ2-7): GAGVSQSPSNKVTEKGKDVELRCDPISGHTALYWYRQSLGQGLEFLIYFQGNSAPDKSGLPSDRFSAERTGGSVSTLTIQRTQQEDSAVYLCASSAGTSGTSYEQYFGPGTRLTVT.